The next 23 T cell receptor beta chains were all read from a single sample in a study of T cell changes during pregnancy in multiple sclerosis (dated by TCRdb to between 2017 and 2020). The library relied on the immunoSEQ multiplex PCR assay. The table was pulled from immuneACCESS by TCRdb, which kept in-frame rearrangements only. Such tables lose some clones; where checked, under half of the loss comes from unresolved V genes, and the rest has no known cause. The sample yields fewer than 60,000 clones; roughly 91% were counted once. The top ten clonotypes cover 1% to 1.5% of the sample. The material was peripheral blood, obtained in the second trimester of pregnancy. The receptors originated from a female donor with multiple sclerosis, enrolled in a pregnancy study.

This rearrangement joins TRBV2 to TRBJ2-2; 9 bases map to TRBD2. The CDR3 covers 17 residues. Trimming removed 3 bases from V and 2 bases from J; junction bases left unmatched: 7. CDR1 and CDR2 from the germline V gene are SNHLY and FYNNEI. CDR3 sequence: CASSEPRGGVNTGELFF. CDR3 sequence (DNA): TGTGCCAGCAGTGAGCCCCGCGGGGGGGTTAACACCGGGGAGCTGTTTTTT.

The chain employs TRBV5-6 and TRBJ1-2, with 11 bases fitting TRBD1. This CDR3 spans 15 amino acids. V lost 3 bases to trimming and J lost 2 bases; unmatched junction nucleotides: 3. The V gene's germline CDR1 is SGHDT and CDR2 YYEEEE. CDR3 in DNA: TGTGCCAGCAGCTCCTGGACAGGGGGCAACTATGGCTACACCTTC. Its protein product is CASSSWTGGNYGYTF.

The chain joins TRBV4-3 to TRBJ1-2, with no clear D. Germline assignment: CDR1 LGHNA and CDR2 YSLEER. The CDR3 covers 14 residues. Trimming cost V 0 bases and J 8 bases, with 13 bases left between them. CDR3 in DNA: TGCGCCAGCAGCCAAGATGGGCGACGTCGGGGCTACACCTTC. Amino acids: CASSQDGRRRGYTF.

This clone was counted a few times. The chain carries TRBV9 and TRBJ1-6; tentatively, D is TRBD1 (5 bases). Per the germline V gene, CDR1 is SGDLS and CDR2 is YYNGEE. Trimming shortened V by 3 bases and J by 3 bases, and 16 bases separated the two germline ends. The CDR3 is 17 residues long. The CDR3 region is CASSERLRGSYNSPLHF. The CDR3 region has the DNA TGTGCCAGCAGCGAACGCCTTAGGGGAAGCTATAATTCACCCCTCCACTTT.

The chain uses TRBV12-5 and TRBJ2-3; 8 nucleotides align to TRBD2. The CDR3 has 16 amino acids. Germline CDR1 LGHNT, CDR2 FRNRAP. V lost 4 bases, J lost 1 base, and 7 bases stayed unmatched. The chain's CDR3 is CASGSWVAGRTDTQYF. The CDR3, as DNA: TGTGCTAGTGGTTCCTGGGTAGCGGGGCGCACAGATACGCAGTATTTT.

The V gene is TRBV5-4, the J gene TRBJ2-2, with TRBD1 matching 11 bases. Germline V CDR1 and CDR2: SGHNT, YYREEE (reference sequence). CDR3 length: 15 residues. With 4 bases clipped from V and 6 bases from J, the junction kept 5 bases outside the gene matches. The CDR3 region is CASSPDRGLAGELFF. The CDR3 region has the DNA TGTGCCAGCAGCCCGGACAGGGGGCTAGCCGGGGAGCTGTTTTTT.

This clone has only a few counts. CDR3 sequence reads: CASSDSITDTQYF. CDR3 nucleotide sequence: TGTGCCAGCAGTGACTCTATCACAGATACGCAGTATTTT. J is TRBJ2-3 and V is TRBV6-4; D is uncertain. Germline V gene data show CDR1 as MRHNA and CDR2 as SNTAGT. The CDR3 runs to 13 residues. Between the trimmed V and J ends, which lost 0 bases and 2 bases, there was a span of 3 bases.

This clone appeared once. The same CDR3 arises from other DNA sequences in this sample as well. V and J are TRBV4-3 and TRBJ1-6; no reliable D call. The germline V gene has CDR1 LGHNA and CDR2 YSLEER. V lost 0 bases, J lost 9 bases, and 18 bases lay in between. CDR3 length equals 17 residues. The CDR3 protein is CASSQDGFHSLGSPLHF. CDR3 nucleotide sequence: TGCGCCAGCAGCCAAGATGGTTTCCACAGCTTAGGTTCACCCCTCCACTTT.

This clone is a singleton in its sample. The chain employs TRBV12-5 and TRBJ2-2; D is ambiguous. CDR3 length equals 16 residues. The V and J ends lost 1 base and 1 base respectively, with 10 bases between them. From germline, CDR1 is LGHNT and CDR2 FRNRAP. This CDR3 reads CASGLAPTRNTGELFF. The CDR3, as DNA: TGTGCTAGTGGTTTGGCTCCGACAAGGAACACCGGGGAGCTGTTTTTT.

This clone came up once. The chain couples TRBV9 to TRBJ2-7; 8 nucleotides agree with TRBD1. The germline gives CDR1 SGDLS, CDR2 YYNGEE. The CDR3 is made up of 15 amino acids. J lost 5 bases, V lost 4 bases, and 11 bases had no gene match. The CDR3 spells CASSQTRTGTDEQYF. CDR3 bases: TGTGCCAGCAGCCAAACTCGGACAGGGACCGACGAGCAGTACTTC.

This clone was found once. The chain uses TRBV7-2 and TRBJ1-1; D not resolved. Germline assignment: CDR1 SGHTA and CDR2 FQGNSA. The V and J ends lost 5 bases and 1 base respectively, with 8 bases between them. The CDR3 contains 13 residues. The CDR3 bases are TGTGCCAGCAGCCTAGACAAGAACACTGAAGCTTTCTTT. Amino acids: CASSLDKNTEAFF.

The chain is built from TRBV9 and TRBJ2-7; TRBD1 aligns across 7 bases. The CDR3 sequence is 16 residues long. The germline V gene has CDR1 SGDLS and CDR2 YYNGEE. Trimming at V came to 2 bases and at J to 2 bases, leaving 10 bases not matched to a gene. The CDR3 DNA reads TGTGCCAGCAGCGTGGGGGACCGGGACAGAACCTACGAGCAGTACTTC. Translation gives CASSVGDRDRTYEQYF.

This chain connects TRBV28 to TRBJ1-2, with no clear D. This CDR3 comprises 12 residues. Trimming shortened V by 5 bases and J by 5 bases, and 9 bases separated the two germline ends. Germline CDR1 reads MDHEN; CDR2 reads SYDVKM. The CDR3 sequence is CASSTTAYGYTF. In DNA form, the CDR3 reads TGTGCCAGCAGTACCACAGCTTATGGCTACACCTTC.

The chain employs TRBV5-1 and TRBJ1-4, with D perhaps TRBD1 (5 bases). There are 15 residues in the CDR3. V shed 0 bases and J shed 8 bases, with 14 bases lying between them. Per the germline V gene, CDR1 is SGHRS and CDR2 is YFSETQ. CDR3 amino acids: CASSLVAGGMEKLFF. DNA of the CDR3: TGCGCCAGCAGCTTGGTTGCGGGGGGTATGGAAAAACTGTTTTTT. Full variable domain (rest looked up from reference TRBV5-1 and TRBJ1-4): KAGVTQTPRYLIKTRGQQVTLSCSPISGHRSVSWYQQTPGQGLQFLFEYFSETQRNKGNFPGRFSGRQFSNSRSEMNVSTLELGDSALYLCASSLVAGGMEKLFFGSGTQLSVL.

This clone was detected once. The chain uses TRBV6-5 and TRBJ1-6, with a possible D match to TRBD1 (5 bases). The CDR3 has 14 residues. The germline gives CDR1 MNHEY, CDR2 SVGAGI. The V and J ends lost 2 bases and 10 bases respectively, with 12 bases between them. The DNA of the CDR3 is TGTGCCAGCAGTTACGGGAGGGGTCGGTCACCCCTCCACTTT. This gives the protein CASSYGRGRSPLHF.

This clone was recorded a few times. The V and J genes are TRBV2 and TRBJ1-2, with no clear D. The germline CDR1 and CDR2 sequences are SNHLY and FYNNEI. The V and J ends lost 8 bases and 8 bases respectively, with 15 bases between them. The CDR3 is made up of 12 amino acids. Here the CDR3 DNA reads TGTGCCAGCGCCCGTCGTACGAGCGGCTACACCTTC. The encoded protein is CASARRTSGYTF.

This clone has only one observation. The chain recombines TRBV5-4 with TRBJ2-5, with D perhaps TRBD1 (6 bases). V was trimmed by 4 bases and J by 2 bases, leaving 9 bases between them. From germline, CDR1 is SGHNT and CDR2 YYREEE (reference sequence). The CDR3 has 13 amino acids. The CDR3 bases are TGTGCCAGCAGCCCAGGACAGCAAGAGACCCAGTACTTC. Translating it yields CASSPGQQETQYF. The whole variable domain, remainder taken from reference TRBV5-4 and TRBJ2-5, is ETGVTQSPTHLIKTRGQQVTLRCSSQSGHNTVSWYQQALGQGPQFIFQYYREEENGRGNFPPRFSGLQFPNYSSELNVNALELDDSALYLCASSPGQQETQYFGPGTRLLVL.

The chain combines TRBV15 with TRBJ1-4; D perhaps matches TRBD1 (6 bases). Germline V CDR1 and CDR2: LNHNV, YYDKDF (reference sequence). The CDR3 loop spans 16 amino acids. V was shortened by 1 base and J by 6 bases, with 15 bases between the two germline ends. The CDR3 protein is CATSRGTEGSYEKLFF. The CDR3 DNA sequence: TGTGCCACCAGCAGAGGGACAGAGGGGAGTTATGAAAAACTGTTTTTT.

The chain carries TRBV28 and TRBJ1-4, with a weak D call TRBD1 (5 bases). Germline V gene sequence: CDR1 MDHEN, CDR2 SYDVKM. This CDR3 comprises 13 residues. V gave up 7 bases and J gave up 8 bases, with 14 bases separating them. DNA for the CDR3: TGTGCCAGCACCTCTTGGGGCAACGAAAAACTGTTTTTT. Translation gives CASTSWGNEKLFF.

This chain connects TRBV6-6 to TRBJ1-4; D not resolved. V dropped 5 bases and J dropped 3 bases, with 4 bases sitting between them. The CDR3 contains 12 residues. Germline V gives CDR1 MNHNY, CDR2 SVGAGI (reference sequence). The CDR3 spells CASSTANEKLFF. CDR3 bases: TGTGCCAGCAGTACGGCTAATGAAAAACTGTTTTTT.

The CDR3 region has the DNA TGTGCCAGTAGTAGAAGGGACAGGTTCACTGAAGCTTTCTTT. The encoded protein is CASSRRDRFTEAFF. The rearrangement joins TRBV19 to TRBJ1-1; 8 bases map to TRBD1. J lost 4 bases, V lost 4 bases, and 5 bases had no gene match. The CDR3 length is 14 residues. CDR1 and CDR2 (germline): LNHDA, SQIVND (reference sequence).

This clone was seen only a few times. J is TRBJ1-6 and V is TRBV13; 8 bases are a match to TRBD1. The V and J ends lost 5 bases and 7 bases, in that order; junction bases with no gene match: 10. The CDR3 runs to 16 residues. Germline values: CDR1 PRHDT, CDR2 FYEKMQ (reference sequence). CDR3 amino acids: CASSLGQGMGNSPLHF. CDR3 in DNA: TGTGCCAGCAGCCTTGGACAGGGAATGGGCAATTCACCCCTCCACTTT.

This CDR3 reads CAWSPQGARGYTF. The CDR3 coding sequence is TGTGCCTGGAGTCCCCAGGGGGCTCGGGGCTACACCTTC. This rearrangement joins TRBV30 to TRBJ1-2, with 8 bases fitting TRBD1. The CDR3 covers 13 residues. With 2 bases clipped from V and 8 bases from J, the junction kept 7 bases outside the gene matches. The V gene's germline CDR1 is GTSNPN and CDR2 SVGIG (reference sequence).